This T cell receptor beta chain was captured by sequencing in a study of PD-1 blockade in classical Hodgkin lymphoma. Repertoires were generated with immunoSEQ multiplex PCR, while TCRdb's copy carries only in-frame clones and drops some. In the table there are approximately 23,000 clones, approximately 91% of which are singletons. The germline V gene encodes CDR1 SGHRS and CDR2 YFSETQ. Trimming took off 1 base at V and 8 bases at J, with 9 bases between the two ends. This CDR3 is built from 12 residues. Time point denoted: newly diagnosed, previously untreated cHL patient sample. Magnetic negative selection of thawed PBMCs was the method by which CD4+ T cells were purified.

Sequenced: CD4+ T cells from blood. This chain connects TRBV5-1 to TRBJ1-1; no reliable D call. The sequence was obtained from a human donor with classical Hodgkin lymphoma. This chain's CDR3 is CASSLTQEEAFF. The CDR3 nucleotides read TGCGCCAGCAGCTTGACGCAGGAGGAAGCTTTCTTT.